This TCR beta chain was profiled in a study of T cell responses to AZD1222 COVID-19 vaccine. The protocol was immunoSEQ multiplex PCR, while the TCRdb copy is restricted to in-frame clones and leaves out a portion. Altogether 95,000 to 110,000 clones are present, around 90% being singletons, with the ten largest covering around 8.7%. With regard to this clone: The antigen is not known.

Overall study results and limits: Targeting of unmutated variant regions was reportedly seen in nearly half of spike-specific TCRs. Donors were largely white British and mainly female; clonal diversity was possibly underestimated. Just a handful of AZD1222 recipients tested seropositive at baseline.

The CDR3 totals 15 residues. With 3 bases clipped from V and 8 bases from J, the junction kept 9 bases outside the gene matches. CDR1 and CDR2 from the germline V gene are DFQATT and SNEGSKA (reference sequence). The specimen comprised peripheral blood, sampled on day 0 of AZD1222 vaccination. V usage is TRBV20-1 and J usage is TRBJ2-1, with TRBD2 matching 11 bases. The receptor's source is an adult in good health. The CDR3 DNA follows: TGCAGTGCTAGTATCATAGCGGGGGGGCCAGATGAGCAGTTCTTC. Residues: CSASIIAGGPDEQFF.